These 3 T cell receptor beta chains originate from one sample sequenced in a study of identical twins' blood T cells. TCRdb reprocessed the 5' RACE reads with MiXCR, giving one entry per CDR3 protein. The sample shows 350,000 to 400,000 distinct CDR3 sequences, about 28% of them seen only once. The sequencing input was PBMCs. The source is a woman between 18 and 50 years old in good health.

The rearrangement uses TRBV19 and TRBJ2-7, with a weak D call TRBD2 (5 bases). Germline V gene sequence: CDR1 LNHDA, CDR2 SQIVND (reference sequence). Trimming left V 6 bases short and J 5 bases short, with 23 bases between. This CDR3 comprises 16 residues. The CDR3 DNA reads as TGTGCCAGTAGGAACAGCGGCCGGTCGGGGATGAACGAGCAGTACTTC. This translates into CASRNSGRSGMNEQYF.

This clonotype was found a few times. The rearrangement links TRBV18 to TRBJ2-3; 7 positions match TRBD1. J was trimmed by 2 bases and V by 4 bases; bases with no gene match: 6. The CDR3 has 15 amino acids. CDR1 is KGHSH and CDR2 is LQKENI in the germline V gene. DNA for the CDR3: TGTGCCAGCTCACACGGACAGGAGCTCACAGATACGCAGTATTTT. It is translated as CASSHGQELTDTQYF.

This rearrangement joins TRBV11-2 to TRBJ2-3; the D is unclear. The V end lost 5 bases, the J end lost 3 bases, and 15 bases lay between the germline ends. The CDR3 consists of 15 residues. CDR1 is SGHAT, CDR2 FQNNGV, per germline. Here the CDR3 DNA reads TGTGCCAGCAGCGAGATGGTATATGGGACAGATACGCAGTATTTT. Translating gives CASSEMVYGTDTQYF.